The source of this T cell receptor beta chain is a study of blood T cell repertoires in COVID-19. The J segment lost 5 bases and the V segment lost 5 bases, leaving 2 bases of the junction unmatched. This CDR3 spans 13 amino acids. The germline CDR1 and CDR2 sequences are SGHRS and YFSETQ. Methods used by the authors: For nucleated cells, counts were estimated from reference gene primer amplification. The table came from immunoSEQ multiplex PCR; TCRdb's copy has only in-frame clones and leaves some out. V, J and clone size were drawn from that table, and D and trimming were deduced from the DNA. Among about 220,000 clones, about 80% were seen once, and the ten largest hold around 3.1%.

Sequencing was performed on peripheral blood. The TCR originated in a woman in her twenties or thirties who had recovered from COVID-19. The chain couples TRBV5-1 to TRBJ2-4, with 9 bases fitting TRBD1. The CDR3 loop reads CASSRTGENIQYF. Written as DNA, the CDR3 is TGCGCCAGCAGTCGGACAGGGGAAAACATTCAGTACTTC.